The clone carrying this TCR beta chain was seen once. Its target is unknown. The data were taken from a study of OX40 agonist ivuxolimab in advanced cancers. Method: immunoSEQ multiplex PCR; TCRdb's copy keeps in-frame clones and lacks some. The repertoire holds 76,000 or so clones, over 85% seen once, with around 5.9% in the top ten. The CDR3 runs 17 residues. Per the germline V gene, CDR1 is SGHRS and CDR2 is YFSETQ. V dropped 10 bases and J dropped 0 bases, with 23 bases sitting between them. Notes on the study in general: With doses of 0.1 to 3.0 mg/kg, CD4+ and CD8+ blood T cells had undergone clonal expansion by week 6. Determination of antigen specificity was not performed for the expanded peripheral T cells. Relative to CD4+ cells, CD8+ T cells on average had more expanded clones.

The receptor's source is an adult with an advanced solid tumor such as melanoma, head and neck, liver or kidney cancer. The sequencing here drew on CD4+ or CD8+ T cells sorted from blood, taken in a trial of the OX40 agonist ivuxolimab. This rearrangement joins TRBV5-1 to TRBJ2-1; tentatively, D is TRBD1 (5 bases). The CDR3 is CASRAPAEFGSYNEQFF. CDR3 DNA: TGCGCCTCCAGGGCCCCAGCTGAATTCGGCTCCTACAATGAGCAGTTCTTC.